This T cell receptor beta chain was captured by sequencing in a study of T cell responses to AZD1222 COVID-19 vaccine (TCRdb year 2021). In the study overall: AZD1222 recipients given second doses at about 4 weeks or at about 12 weeks were pooled, since spike-specific TCR depth and breadth were not found to differ between the two schedules. TCR sequencing was performed for fewer than 250 trial participants, of whom some 200 were given two doses of AZD1222 and around 25 were given two doses of MenACWY control vaccine. Trial participants were enrolled by age into 18-55, 56-69 and 70-plus year subgroups, with roughly 160, 29 and 62 TCR-sequenced participants respectively.

Here is what the overall study found, with its caveats: Because no day 14 peak-response samples were available, the repertoires could be characterized only after the peak T cell response. The 56-69-year group was small, and its depth increase did not reach significance, likely because of low power. Participants were mostly white British and included more females than males, and it was suggested by the authors that clonal diversity may have been underestimated. Reportedly, close to half of the unique spike-specific TCRs recognized epitopes lying outside the regions that are mutated in the B.1.351 and B.1.1.7 variants. After two AZD1222 doses, both the breadth and the depth of spike-specific TCRs were significantly higher than at day 0 and than in MenACWY recipients. The whole spike protein was spanned by vaccine-associated CD4 TCRs, and dominant responses were seen in regions 160-218 and 743-854. Conclusions about previously exposed vaccinees were limited because only a handful of AZD1222 recipients were SARS-CoV-2 seropositive at baseline.

The meaning of the sample's time point label: baseline before first vaccination. The vaccinee samples were drawn from two UK trials, COV001 and COV002, one of which was a single-blind randomized controlled phase 2/3 trial testing AZD1222 (ChAdOx1 nCoV-19) in healthy adults. For TCRbeta chain sequencing, PBMC samples were collected from trial participants at day 0 and at day 28 after the second dose. The CDR3 regions of human TCRbeta chains were analyzed by immunosequencing. The study's own analysis went as follows. Repertoire TCRs were matched against a reference library of SARS-CoV-2-specific TCRs generated with the MIRA antigen-specificity platform. Breadth was defined as the fraction of unique TCRs that were SARS-CoV-2-associated. Depth was defined as the fraction of total T cells that were SARS-CoV-2-associated. Using the MIRA data, each spike-specific TCR was mapped to the spike region that the TCR reacts to and placed in a CD4 or CD8 class. Log10-transformed breadth and depth values were compared by one-way ANOVA with Sidak's multiple comparisons tests. The source is immuneACCESS, and TCRdb retained only in-frame sequences with V and J called. Part of the clones is not carried over; for the studies checked, unresolved V genes explain less than half of this, and the remainder is unexplained. The V and J calls and clone size come from that table; D and trimming were worked out from the DNA. In all, the sample holds 100,000 to 150,000 clones, and roughly 86% of those were seen once. The top ten constitute around 9.3% of the sample.

The CDR1 and CDR2 encoded by the germline V gene are SGHRS and YFSETQ. Deletion took 0 bases off V and 3 bases off J, with a span of 16 bases between the germline ends. From cysteine to phenylalanine, the CDR3 is 16 amino acids long. Only the CDR3 DNA is retained, 48 bases long and in frame from the first base. As for this clone: Its antigen is currently not known. Per-base quality was not reported, and no clone a single base away is much larger than it.

The sequence came from an adult in good health. The chain employs TRBV5-1 and TRBJ2-7; the D gene could be either TRBD1 or TRBD2, each agreeing at 5 bases. Specimen: peripheral blood, collected on day 0 of AZD1222 vaccination. Here the CDR3 is given as CASSLARVQAIYEQYF. In nucleotides, the sequence is TGCGCCAGCAGCTTGGCGAGGGTACAGGCGATCTACGAGCAGTACTTC. The variable domain in full, with residues beyond the CDR3 obtained from the reference TRBV5-1 and TRBJ2-7 genes, is KAGVTQTPRYLIKTRGQQVTLSCSPISGHRSVSWYQQTPGQGLQFLFEYFSETQRNKGNFPGRFSGRQFSNSRSEMNVSTLELGDSALYLCASSLARVQAIYEQYFGPGTRLTVT.